These T cell receptor beta chains were read from a single sample in a study of shared clonotypes between healthy human individuals. Assay used: immunoSEQ multiplex PCR; TCRdb lists only in-frame clones, some missing. In the table there are about a million clones, 75% of which are singletons. Sequenced material: memory CD4+ T cells sorted from blood. All receptors come from a man in his late teens or twenties in good health. Each CDR3 is given with its conserved first and last residue. D genes are given only for firm matches. Clone size appears in some rows only: once, few, many, or a class for an expanded clone.

v_call	j_call	d_call	clone_size	cdr3_nt	cdr3_aa
TRBV11-2	TRBJ2-6	.	.	TGTGCCAGCAGTTCTACTACTGGGGCCAACGTCCTGACTTTC	CASSSTTGANVLTF
TRBV2	TRBJ2-2	TRBD1	.	TGTGCCAGCAGTGTCGCCACAGGGGTAGGCGGGGAGCTGTTTTTT	CASSVATGVGGELFF
TRBV28	TRBJ2-7	.	.	TGTGCCAGCAGTACTCCCTACATGGGTCCTGACGAGCAGTACTTC	CASSTPYMGPDEQYF
TRBV5-1	TRBJ2-1	.	.	TGCGCCAGCAGCTTGGACCTTTATGAGCAGTTCTTC	CASSLDLYEQFF
TRBV5-1	TRBJ1-2	.	.	TGCGCCAGCAGCTCGACAGCGGAGTATGATGGCTACACCTTC	CASSSTAEYDGYTF
TRBV6-1	TRBJ1-2	TRBD1	.	TGTGCCAGTTCCGAGCTTAGGGGGCGAGACTATGGCTACACCTTC	CASSELRGRDYGYTF
TRBV19	TRBJ2-7	.	.	TGTGCCAGTAGAGGACAGAACTCCTACGAGCAGTACTTC	CASRGQNSYEQYF
TRBV5-1	TRBJ1-2	TRBD1	.	TGCGCCAGCAGCTCGGGACAGGGTATAGGAACGGGATATGGCTACACCTTC	CASSSGQGIGTGYGYTF
TRBV6-6	TRBJ2-5	.	few	TGTGCCAGCAGACAGGCCCAAGAGACCCAGTACTTC	CASRQAQETQYF
TRBV2	TRBJ1-4	TRBD1	.	TGTGCCAGCAGACGAACAGGGGGTCCTAATGAAAAACTGTTTTTT	CASRRTGGPNEKLFF
TRBV7-2	TRBJ2-5	.	many	TGTGCCAGCAGCTTGGAGGGGCCCCTCCGGGAGACCCAGTACTTC	CASSLEGPLRETQYF
TRBV4-3	TRBJ1-4	TRBD1	.	TGCGCCAGCAGCCAGGGACAGGGTAATGAAAAACTGTTTTTT	CASSQGQGNEKLFF
TRBV2	TRBJ2-3	.	.	TGTGCCAGCAGTGAACTCTCTAGCACAGATACGCAGTATTTT	CASSELSSTDTQYF
TRBV5-1	TRBJ1-1	.	.	TGCGCCAGCAGATACTCCGGGCTGACGAACACTGAAGCTTTCTTT	CASRYSGLTNTEAFF
TRBV28	TRBJ2-7	.	.	TGTGCCAGCACAACCGGCCCCGGCAGCTCCTACGAGCAGTACTTC	CASTTGPGSSYEQYF
TRBV2	TRBJ2-5	TRBD1	few	TGTGCCAGCAGGCCAGACAGGGGGCTCTCTCAAGAGACCCAGTACTTC	CASRPDRGLSQETQYF
TRBV7-6	TRBJ1-1	.	few	TGTGCCAGCAGCGGAGGGGGGTTTCCTGAAGCTTTCTTT	CASSGGGFPEAFF
TRBV4-3	TRBJ1-4	.	.	TGCGCCAGCAGCCAAGCCGGGGACGGTGGTGAAAAACTGTTTTTT	CASSQAGDGGEKLFF
TRBV10-1	TRBJ1-1	.	.	TGCGCCAGCAGCGAGAAAATAGGTATGAACACTGAAGCTTTCTTT	CASSEKIGMNTEAFF